Given below is one T cell receptor beta chain in context. The data were taken from a study of cytomegalovirus exposure and HLA in healthy donors. V lost 2 bases to trimming and J lost 13 bases; unmatched junction nucleotides: 14. There are 15 residues in the CDR3. CDR1 GTSNPN and CDR2 SVGIG come from the germline V gene (reference sequence). The PCR was carried out with 60 Vbeta primers and 13 Jbeta primers. The protocol was immunoSEQ multiplex PCR, while the TCRdb copy is restricted to in-frame clones and leaves out a portion. The table records about 70,000 clones, 55% to 75% of them present only once.

This chain uses TRBV30 with TRBJ1-6; 7 nucleotides match TRBD1. The receptor's source is a woman in her 30s in good health and CMV-seronegative. Sequencing was performed on PBMCs. The CDR3 reads CAWSLNPDRPFPLHF. CDR3 DNA sequence: TGTGCCTGGAGTTTGAATCCGGACAGGCCTTTTCCCCTCCACTTT. Full variable domain (rest looked up from reference TRBV30 and TRBJ1-6): SQTIHQWPATLVQPVGSPLSLECTVEGTSNPNLYWYRQAAGRGLQLLFYSVGIGQISSEVPQNLSASRPQDRQFILSSKKLLLSDSGFYLCAWSLNPDRPFPLHFGNGTRLTVT.